This is a list of T cell receptor beta chains from one sample in a study of T cell repertoires in cytomegalovirus infection. The antigens these receptors bind are not known. TCRdb reprocessed the reads with MiXCR, giving one entry per CDR3 protein. The sample includes 650,000 to 900,000 distinct CDR3 sequences, 32% of them seen just once. The sequenced sample was cultured CD8+ T cells from PBMCs, obtained from culture after CMV antigen stimulation. The receptor set was obtained from a human donor in good health (CMV status not recorded). Some clones in this sample may be carry-over from other donors' samples. Both conserved end residues are part of each CDR3. Fields, in order: CDR3 length, D gene, clone size, V gene, J gene, CDR3 protein, CDR3 DNA. D genes are given only for firm matches. For some rows the clone size is stated as once, few or many, or as a class when expanded; others skip it.

CDR3 length: 14
D gene: -
clone size: once
V gene: TRBV27
J gene: TRBJ1-3
CDR3 protein: CASREDLSGNTIYF
CDR3 DNA: TGTGCCAGCAGGGAGGACCTCTCTGGAAACACCATATATTTT

CDR3 length: 11
D gene: -
clone size: -
V gene: TRBV24-1
J gene: TRBJ1-1
CDR3 protein: CATSVRGEAFF
CDR3 DNA: TGTGCCACCAGTGTCAGGGGAGAAGCTTTCTTT

CDR3 length: 13
D gene: -
clone size: many
V gene: TRBV7-2
J gene: TRBJ1-3
CDR3 protein: CASTRPSGNTIYF
CDR3 DNA: TGTGCCAGCACGAGGCCCTCTGGAAACACCATATATTTT

CDR3 length: 14
D gene: -
clone size: few
V gene: TRBV14
J gene: TRBJ2-7
CDR3 protein: CASSRQGGFYEQYF
CDR3 DNA: TGTGCCAGCAGCCGGCAGGGGGGGTTCTACGAGCAGTACTTC

CDR3 length: 16
D gene: TRBD1
clone size: -
V gene: TRBV23-1
J gene: TRBJ2-7
CDR3 protein: CASSHLGQTPSYEQYF
CDR3 DNA: TGCGCCAGCAGTCACCTGGGACAGACCCCCTCCTACGAGCAGTACTTC

CDR3 length: 11
D gene: -
clone size: few
V gene: TRBV20-1
J gene: TRBJ2-1
CDR3 protein: CSASSANEQFF
CDR3 DNA: TGCAGTGCTTCTTCGGCGAATGAGCAGTTCTTC

CDR3 length: 15
D gene: -
clone size: -
V gene: TRBV4-2
J gene: TRBJ2-7
CDR3 protein: CASSQESRAFYEQYF
CDR3 DNA: TGTGCCAGCAGCCAAGAAAGCAGGGCATTCTACGAGCAGTACTTC

CDR3 length: 14
D gene: -
clone size: few
V gene: TRBV2
J gene: TRBJ2-2
CDR3 protein: CAIPRWGVDGELFF
CDR3 DNA: TGTGCCATCCCGAGGTGGGGCGTCGACGGGGAGCTGTTTTTT

CDR3 length: 12
D gene: -
clone size: many
V gene: TRBV5-1
J gene: TRBJ2-5
CDR3 protein: CASTSWQETQYF
CDR3 DNA: TGCGCCAGCACCTCATGGCAAGAGACCCAGTACTTC

CDR3 length: 14
D gene: TRBD1
clone size: -
V gene: TRBV6-1
J gene: TRBJ1-5
CDR3 protein: CASSEGQGIQPQHF
CDR3 DNA: TGTGCCAGCAGTGAAGGACAGGGGATTCAGCCCCAGCATTTT

CDR3 length: 16
D gene: -
clone size: -
V gene: TRBV27
J gene: TRBJ1-5
CDR3 protein: CASSEYQGYSNQPQHF
CDR3 DNA: TGTGCCAGCAGTGAGTACCAGGGATATAGCAATCAGCCCCAGCATTTT

CDR3 length: 16
D gene: TRBD2
clone size: few
V gene: TRBV5-1
J gene: TRBJ2-1
CDR3 protein: CASSPSSGGRNNEQFF
CDR3 DNA: TGCGCCAGCAGCCCTTCTAGCGGGGGTCGAAACAATGAGCAGTTCTTC

CDR3 length: 12
D gene: -
clone size: many
V gene: TRBV27
J gene: TRBJ2-1
CDR3 protein: CASSLTSAEQFF
CDR3 DNA: TGTGCCAGCAGTTTAACATCGGCGGAGCAGTTCTTC

CDR3 length: 15
D gene: -
clone size: many
V gene: TRBV7-6
J gene: TRBJ2-3
CDR3 protein: CASSFLASGTDTQYF
CDR3 DNA: TGTGCCAGCAGCTTCCTGGCTAGCGGCACAGATACGCAGTATTTT

CDR3 length: 16
D gene: TRBD1
clone size: -
V gene: TRBV27
J gene: TRBJ1-4
CDR3 protein: CASSLTGGWSNEKLFF
CDR3 DNA: TGTGCCAGCAGTTTGACAGGGGGTTGGTCTAATGAAAAACTGTTTTTT

CDR3 length: 15
D gene: -
clone size: -
V gene: TRBV12-3/TRBV12-4
J gene: TRBJ2-1
CDR3 protein: CASSPPGDLTNEQFF
CDR3 DNA: TGTGCCAGCTCCCCGCCGGGGGACCTGACGAATGAGCAGTTCTTC

CDR3 length: 14
D gene: TRBD2
clone size: many
V gene: TRBV6-1
J gene: TRBJ2-3
CDR3 protein: CASEPGGSTDTQYF
CDR3 DNA: TGTGCCAGCGAGCCGGGGGGGAGCACAGATACGCAGTATTTT

CDR3 length: 16
D gene: -
clone size: -
V gene: TRBV29-1
J gene: TRBJ1-2
CDR3 protein: CSVEDGARGTNYGYTF
CDR3 DNA: TGCAGCGTTGAAGATGGGGCAAGGGGTACTAACTATGGCTACACCTTC

CDR3 length: 13
D gene: -
clone size: -
V gene: TRBV7-4
J gene: TRBJ2-1
CDR3 protein: CATLGTRDNEQFF
CDR3 DNA: TGTGCCACTTTAGGGACCAGGGACAATGAGCAGTTCTTC

CDR3 length: 17
D gene: -
clone size: -
V gene: TRBV5-6
J gene: TRBJ2-7
CDR3 protein: CASSPPGATTLSYEQYF
CDR3 DNA: TGTGCCAGCAGCCCGCCTGGGGCTACTACCCTATCCTACGAGCAGTACTTC

CDR3 length: 13
D gene: -
clone size: -
V gene: TRBV6-2/TRBV6-3
J gene: TRBJ1-2
CDR3 protein: CASSYLGGSGYTF
CDR3 DNA: TGTGCCAGCAGTTACTTGGGGGGTTCTGGCTACACCTTC

CDR3 length: 16
D gene: TRBD1
clone size: many
V gene: TRBV7-9
J gene: TRBJ1-4
CDR3 protein: CASSFPRDRRNEKLFF
CDR3 DNA: TGTGCCAGCAGCTTTCCCCGGGACAGGAGGAATGAAAAACTGTTTTTT

CDR3 length: 16
D gene: -
clone size: few
V gene: TRBV7-8
J gene: TRBJ2-1
CDR3 protein: CASSLNGGVSYNEQFF
CDR3 DNA: TGTGCCAGCAGCTTAAACGGCGGGGTCTCCTACAATGAGCAGTTCTTC

CDR3 length: 13
D gene: TRBD1
clone size: -
V gene: TRBV20-1
J gene: TRBJ2-4
CDR3 protein: CSATGGSKNIQYF
CDR3 DNA: TGCAGTGCGACAGGGGGATCCAAAAACATTCAGTACTTC

CDR3 length: 16
D gene: -
clone size: -
V gene: TRBV27
J gene: TRBJ1-1
CDR3 protein: CASIPDSYPANTEAFF
CDR3 DNA: TGTGCCAGCATCCCTGACAGTTATCCAGCGAACACTGAAGCTTTCTTT

CDR3 length: 13
D gene: -
clone size: few
V gene: TRBV7-6
J gene: TRBJ2-7
CDR3 protein: CASSLETPYEQYF
CDR3 DNA: TGTGCCAGCAGCTTAGAGACTCCCTACGAGCAGTACTTC

CDR3 length: 15
D gene: -
clone size: few
V gene: TRBV12-3/TRBV12-4
J gene: TRBJ1-1
CDR3 protein: CASSLLQRGDTEAFF
CDR3 DNA: TGTGCCAGCAGTTTACTACAGCGGGGAGACACTGAAGCTTTCTTT

CDR3 length: 17
D gene: TRBD2
clone size: few
V gene: TRBV28
J gene: TRBJ2-5
CDR3 protein: CASTPGLAGGWLETQYF
CDR3 DNA: TGTGCCAGCACCCCTGGGCTAGCGGGGGGTTGGTTGGAGACCCAGTACTTC

CDR3 length: 14
D gene: -
clone size: once
V gene: TRBV9
J gene: TRBJ2-1
CDR3 protein: CASSVTSTYNEQFF
CDR3 DNA: TGTGCCAGCAGCGTAACTAGCACATACAATGAGCAGTTCTTC

CDR3 length: 11
D gene: -
clone size: -
V gene: TRBV5-6
J gene: TRBJ1-2
CDR3 protein: CASRAGEDRAF
CDR3 DNA: TGTGCCAGCAGAGCGGGGGAGGATAGGGCCTTC

CDR3 length: 13
D gene: -
clone size: -
V gene: TRBV27
J gene: TRBJ2-1
CDR3 protein: CASAIYRDNEQFF
CDR3 DNA: TGTGCCAGCGCGATATACAGGGACAATGAGCAGTTCTTC

CDR3 length: 15
D gene: TRBD1
clone size: -
V gene: TRBV7-3
J gene: TRBJ2-5
CDR3 protein: CASSLTGQGGETQYF
CDR3 DNA: TGTGCCAGCAGCTTAACCGGACAGGGTGGAGAGACCCAGTACTTC

CDR3 length: 18
D gene: TRBD1
clone size: few
V gene: TRBV4-1
J gene: TRBJ1-5
CDR3 protein: CASSQDKPGTGRDQPQHF
CDR3 DNA: TGCGCCAGCAGCCAAGATAAGCCCGGGACAGGGAGAGATCAGCCCCAGCATTTT

CDR3 length: 14
D gene: -
clone size: few
V gene: TRBV28
J gene: TRBJ1-1
CDR3 protein: CASSFQDGNTEAFF
CDR3 DNA: TGTGCCAGCAGTTTTCAGGACGGGAACACTGAAGCTTTCTTT

CDR3 length: 11
D gene: -
clone size: -
V gene: TRBV2
J gene: TRBJ2-1
CDR3 protein: CASNTGLEQFF
CDR3 DNA: TGTGCCAGCAATACGGGGCTTGAGCAGTTCTTC

CDR3 length: 21
D gene: TRBD1
clone size: many
V gene: TRBV7-6
J gene: TRBJ1-6
CDR3 protein: CASSPGQGQDSHDDRNSPLHF
CDR3 DNA: TGTGCCAGCAGCCCCGGACAGGGGCAGGACTCCCACGACGATAGGAATTCACCCCTCCACTTT